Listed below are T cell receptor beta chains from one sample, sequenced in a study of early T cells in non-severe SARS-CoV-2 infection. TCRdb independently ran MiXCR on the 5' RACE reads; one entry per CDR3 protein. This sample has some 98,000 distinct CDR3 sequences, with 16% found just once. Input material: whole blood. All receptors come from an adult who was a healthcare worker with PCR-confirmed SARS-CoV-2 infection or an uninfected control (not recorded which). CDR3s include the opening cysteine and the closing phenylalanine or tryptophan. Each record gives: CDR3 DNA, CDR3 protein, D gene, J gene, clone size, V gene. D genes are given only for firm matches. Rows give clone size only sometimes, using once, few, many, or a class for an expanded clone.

CDR3 DNA: TGCAGTGCTAGAGTAGTTTTGACCGGGGAGCTGTTTTTT
CDR3 protein: CSARVVLTGELFF
D gene: -
J gene: TRBJ2-2
clone size: few
V gene: TRBV20-1

CDR3 DNA: TGTGCCAGCAGCTTCCGGCCCGGAGTGAGCACAGATACGCAGTATTTT
CDR3 protein: CASSFRPGVSTDTQYF
D gene: -
J gene: TRBJ2-3
clone size: -
V gene: TRBV5-5

CDR3 DNA: TGTGCCAGCAGCTCAACAAGGAGCTCCTATAATTCACCCCTCCACTTT
CDR3 protein: CASSSTRSSYNSPLHF
D gene: -
J gene: TRBJ1-6
clone size: -
V gene: TRBV11-2

CDR3 DNA: TGTGCCAGTAGAGAGAACACCGGGGAGCTGTTTTTT
CDR3 protein: CASRENTGELFF
D gene: -
J gene: TRBJ2-2
clone size: many
V gene: TRBV19

CDR3 DNA: TGTGCCAGCAGTTACCCTAGAAGGGGGACAATGGACTATGGCTACACCTTC
CDR3 protein: CASSYPRRGTMDYGYTF
D gene: -
J gene: TRBJ1-2
clone size: few
V gene: TRBV6-2/TRBV6-3

CDR3 DNA: TGCGCCAGCAGCGGCCGGGACCCCTCAACCACCGGGGAGCTGTTTTTT
CDR3 protein: CASSGRDPSTTGELFF
D gene: -
J gene: TRBJ2-2
clone size: -
V gene: TRBV5-1

CDR3 DNA: TGTGCCAGCTCACCGGATCGACGGAACAACTACAATGAGCAGTTCTTC
CDR3 protein: CASSPDRRNNYNEQFF
D gene: -
J gene: TRBJ2-1
clone size: few
V gene: TRBV18

CDR3 DNA: TGCGCCAGCAGCCCCGGGGGGGACAACTTGAACACTGAAGCTTTCTTT
CDR3 protein: CASSPGGDNLNTEAFF
D gene: -
J gene: TRBJ1-1
clone size: many
V gene: TRBV5-1

CDR3 DNA: TGTGCCATCGGGCCAGGGTGGGACGAAAAACTGTTTTTT
CDR3 protein: CAIGPGWDEKLFF
D gene: -
J gene: TRBJ1-4
clone size: -
V gene: TRBV10-3

CDR3 DNA: TGTGCCAGCAGCACACTGGTTGGGGGCACTGAAGCTTTCTTT
CDR3 protein: CASSTLVGGTEAFF
D gene: -
J gene: TRBJ1-1
clone size: few
V gene: TRBV11-2

CDR3 DNA: TGTGCCAGCAGCTCCAGGGACCCTATTCACACTGAAGCTTTCTTT
CDR3 protein: CASSSRDPIHTEAFF
D gene: -
J gene: TRBJ1-1
clone size: -
V gene: TRBV5-4

CDR3 DNA: TGTGCCAGCAGCCCGGTTCATAAGGGGACCCACACAGATACGCAGTATTTT
CDR3 protein: CASSPVHKGTHTDTQYF
D gene: -
J gene: TRBJ2-3
clone size: many
V gene: TRBV4-2

CDR3 DNA: TGTGCCAGCAGTCCCACTAGCGGGCAACTGGATGAGCAGTTCTTC
CDR3 protein: CASSPTSGQLDEQFF
D gene: TRBD2
J gene: TRBJ2-1
clone size: few
V gene: TRBV12-3/TRBV12-4

CDR3 DNA: TGTGCCAGCAGCCGGGACAGTAACGAAAAACTGTTTTTT
CDR3 protein: CASSRDSNEKLFF
D gene: TRBD1
J gene: TRBJ1-4
clone size: many
V gene: TRBV7-2

CDR3 DNA: TGTGCCAGCAGCCGGATCACGGCCCAAGCTTTCTTT
CDR3 protein: CASSRITAQAFF
D gene: -
J gene: TRBJ1-1
clone size: -
V gene: TRBV28

CDR3 DNA: TGTGCCAGCAGTTCCCCGGGACAGAGAAATGAGAGGAAAAATTCACCCCTCCACTTT
CDR3 protein: CASSSPGQRNERKNSPLHF
D gene: TRBD1
J gene: TRBJ1-6
clone size: -
V gene: TRBV6-2/TRBV6-3

CDR3 DNA: TGTGCCAGCAGCCAAGATGGGGGACCTAACTATGGCTACACCTTC
CDR3 protein: CASSQDGGPNYGYTF
D gene: -
J gene: TRBJ1-2
clone size: -
V gene: TRBV3-1

CDR3 DNA: TGTGCCAGCAGCCCTACAGAAAGGTTATTGTATGGCTACACCTTC
CDR3 protein: CASSPTERLLYGYTF
D gene: -
J gene: TRBJ1-2
clone size: few
V gene: TRBV27

CDR3 DNA: TGCAGCGTTGTTTTCCGGGACAGGGGCGATCAGCCCCAGCATTTT
CDR3 protein: CSVVFRDRGDQPQHF
D gene: TRBD1
J gene: TRBJ1-5
clone size: -
V gene: TRBV29-1

CDR3 DNA: TGTGCCAGCAGTTACAGGGAAGGACAGCCCCAGCATTTT
CDR3 protein: CASSYREGQPQHF
D gene: -
J gene: TRBJ1-5
clone size: few
V gene: TRBV6-2/TRBV6-3

CDR3 DNA: TGTGCCAGCAGCTCTGAGGGACGGTTCTACGAGCAGTACTTC
CDR3 protein: CASSSEGRFYEQYF
D gene: -
J gene: TRBJ2-7
clone size: few
V gene: TRBV7-2

CDR3 DNA: TGTGCCAGCAGCTGGACAGATAATTCACCCCTCCACTTT
CDR3 protein: CASSWTDNSPLHF
D gene: -
J gene: TRBJ1-6
clone size: -
V gene: TRBV7-9

CDR3 DNA: TGCAGTGCTAAAGCACTTAGCACAGATACGCAGTATTTT
CDR3 protein: CSAKALSTDTQYF
D gene: -
J gene: TRBJ2-3
clone size: -
V gene: TRBV20-1

CDR3 DNA: TGCAGTGCTCTTAGACAGGGTGTAACAGATACGCAGTATTTT
CDR3 protein: CSALRQGVTDTQYF
D gene: TRBD1
J gene: TRBJ2-3
clone size: -
V gene: TRBV20-1

CDR3 DNA: TGTGCCAGCAGTCGGGAAAGCACGCAGTATTTT
CDR3 protein: CASSRESTQYF
D gene: -
J gene: TRBJ2-3
clone size: few
V gene: TRBV28

CDR3 DNA: TGCAGTGCTAGAGAGTTACAGGCCCACACAGATACGCAGTATTTT
CDR3 protein: CSARELQAHTDTQYF
D gene: -
J gene: TRBJ2-3
clone size: many
V gene: TRBV20-1

CDR3 DNA: TGCGCCAGCAGCCAAGGGGAGGGCCCTAATTCACCCCTCCACTTT
CDR3 protein: CASSQGEGPNSPLHF
D gene: -
J gene: TRBJ1-6
clone size: many
V gene: TRBV4-3

CDR3 DNA: TGCGCCAGCAGCTTGGAGGAGGCAGTCTATGAAGCTTTCTTT
CDR3 protein: CASSLEEAVYEAFF
D gene: -
J gene: TRBJ1-1
clone size: many
V gene: TRBV5-1

CDR3 DNA: TGTGCCAGCGGGCGGAACTCCTACGAGCAGTACTTC
CDR3 protein: CASGRNSYEQYF
D gene: -
J gene: TRBJ2-7
clone size: few
V gene: TRBV7-2

CDR3 DNA: TGTGCCAGCCAGAAAAGTGACTTGGAGCAGTACTTC
CDR3 protein: CASQKSDLEQYF
D gene: -
J gene: TRBJ2-7
clone size: once
V gene: TRBV28

CDR3 DNA: TGTGCCAGCAGCCAAGACAGGGCAAATGGCTACACCTTC
CDR3 protein: CASSQDRANGYTF
D gene: -
J gene: TRBJ1-2
clone size: few
V gene: TRBV3-1

CDR3 DNA: TGCGCCAGCAGCCATCCGACAGGGGGGAACACCGGGGAGCTGTTTTTT
CDR3 protein: CASSHPTGGNTGELFF
D gene: TRBD1
J gene: TRBJ2-2
clone size: -
V gene: TRBV4-3

CDR3 DNA: TGCAGCGTTGAAAGGGGTCAGGGGAGTACCGGGGAGCTGTTTTTT
CDR3 protein: CSVERGQGSTGELFF
D gene: -
J gene: TRBJ2-2
clone size: -
V gene: TRBV29-1

CDR3 DNA: TGTGCCAGCAGACCTTTGACAGGGAAGGACTATGGCTACACCTTC
CDR3 protein: CASRPLTGKDYGYTF
D gene: TRBD1
J gene: TRBJ1-2
clone size: -
V gene: TRBV6-2/TRBV6-3

CDR3 DNA: TGCGCCAGCAGCCAAGAAAGAAGGATATTCTACAATGAGCAGTTCTTC
CDR3 protein: CASSQERRIFYNEQFF
D gene: -
J gene: TRBJ2-1
clone size: many
V gene: TRBV4-3

CDR3 DNA: TGTGCCAGCACTCAGGACAGGGCTGAGAACACTGAAGCTTTCTTT
CDR3 protein: CASTQDRAENTEAFF
D gene: TRBD1
J gene: TRBJ1-1
clone size: many
V gene: TRBV2